Presented here are 24 T cell receptor beta chains from one specimen sequenced in a study of PD-1 blockade in classical Hodgkin lymphoma. All the patients suffered relapse after autologous stem cell transplantation, and brentuximab vedotin exposure differed. Using immunoSEQ multiplex PCR, the repertoire was profiled, and TCRdb retains in-frame clones only, with some absent. The top ten hold over 2.5% of the sample, which has almost 100,000 clones, more than 90% seen once. This specimen consisted of peripheral blood mononuclear cells (PBMCs), obtained at baseline. These receptors came from a human donor with classical Hodgkin lymphoma.

V usage is TRBV5-6 and J usage is TRBJ2-7; TRBD1 aligns across 8 bases. This CDR3 spans 15 amino acids. CDR1 and CDR2 from the germline V gene are SGHDT and YYEEEE. With V trimmed by 3 bases and J by 1 base, 6 bases remained unmatched. As DNA, the CDR3 is TGTGCCAGCAGCTGGGTGAGACAGGGGTCCTACGAGCAGTACTTC. Translation gives CASSWVRQGSYEQYF.

The chain carries TRBV5-1 and TRBJ2-5; tentative D call: TRBD2 (5 bases). V lost 0 bases, J lost 1 base, and 7 bases lay in between. Germline CDR1 SGHRS, CDR2 YFSETQ. CDR3 size: 14 residues. The CDR3: CASSLASGQETQYF. The CDR3 bases are TGCGCCAGCAGCTTGGCGAGCGGCCAAGAGACCCAGTACTTC.

This clone appeared a few times. The chain couples TRBV4-1 to TRBJ1-1, with D possibly being TRBD1 (6 bases). Trimming shortened V by 4 bases and J by 7 bases, and 10 bases separated the two germline ends. The V gene's germline CDR1 is MGHRA and CDR2 YSYEKL. CDR3 size: 12 residues. CDR3 nucleotides: TGCGCCAGCAGCCCCGGACAGCTTGAAGCTTTCTTT. The encoded protein is CASSPGQLEAFF.

This clone was seen a single time. V usage is TRBV5-8 and J usage is TRBJ1-2; D call uncertain. Germline V lookup: CDR1 SGHTS, CDR2 YDEGEE. This CDR3 contains 17 residues. The V and J ends lost 6 bases and 3 bases respectively, with 24 bases between them. The CDR3 nucleotides are TGTGCCAGCATCTTCCCCGGACGGACTTCGTACCACTATGGCTACACCTTC. Amino acids: CASIFPGRTSYHYGYTF.

The chain carries TRBV9 and TRBJ1-1, with D uncertain. Germline CDR1 is SGDLS and CDR2 is YYNGEE. The CDR3 consists of 15 residues. Trimming cost V 4 bases and J 0 bases, with 13 bases left between them. The CDR3 sequence: CASSPRATVNTEAFF. CDR3 nucleotide sequence: TGTGCCAGCAGCCCCCGGGCGACCGTGAACACTGAAGCTTTCTTT.

The chain couples TRBV12-5 to TRBJ2-2, with D unresolved. This CDR3 is 15 amino acids long. The germline gives CDR1 LGHNT, CDR2 FRNRAP. The CDR3 DNA sequence: TGTGCCTCCCTGGCCGGCTCTTTTAACACCGGGGAGCTGTTTTTT. Translation: CASLAGSFNTGELFF.

The rearrangement uses TRBV20-1 and TRBJ2-5; D may be TRBD2 (5 bases). From germline, CDR1 is DFQATT and CDR2 SNEGSKA (reference sequence). Trimming took off 5 bases at V and 5 bases at J, with 9 bases between the two ends. This CDR3 has 11 residues. The chain's CDR3 is CSAGPGETQYF. The CDR3 DNA reads TGCAGTGCTGGGCCGGGGGAGACCCAGTACTTC.

This chain links TRBV19 with TRBJ2-3, with D possibly being TRBD2 (6 bases). The CDR3 has 16 residues. CDR1 is LNHDA and CDR2 is SQIVND in the germline V gene (reference sequence). Trimming stripped 3 bases from V and 2 bases from J, with 15 bases between. The CDR3 sequence is CASSIRDGRTTDTQYF. The CDR3 region has the DNA TGTGCCAGTAGTATCCGTGACGGGAGAACCACAGATACGCAGTATTTT.

The chain carries TRBV18 and TRBJ2-2, with 8 bases lining up with TRBD1. V lost 2 bases to trimming and J lost 3 bases; unmatched junction nucleotides: 11. CDR1 KGHSH and CDR2 LQKENI come from the germline V gene. This CDR3 has 18 residues. The CDR3 DNA reads as TGTGCCAGCTCACCAATGAACAGGGGGAATGTTGACACCGGGGAGCTGTTTTTT. Its protein product is CASSPMNRGNVDTGELFF.

The rearrangement links TRBV7-2 to TRBJ2-2; D is possibly TRBD1 (6 bases). In germline, CDR1 is SGHTA, CDR2 FQGNSA. The V and J ends lost 5 bases and 0 bases respectively, with 13 bases between them. This CDR3 comprises 16 residues. The DNA of the CDR3 is TGTGCCAGCAGCCCCAGGGGTGGAGCGAACACCGGGGAGCTGTTTTTT. Its translation: CASSPRGGANTGELFF.

The V and J genes are TRBV28 and TRBJ2-3; no clear D. Germline loops: CDR1 MDHEN, CDR2 SYDVKM. This CDR3 has 15 residues. The V end was cut by 1 base, the J end by 2 bases, with 10 bases between. The DNA of the CDR3 is TGTGCCAGCAGTTTATCTACCCCGTCCACAGATACGCAGTATTTT. It codes for CASSLSTPSTDTQYF.

The chain combines TRBV28 with TRBJ1-1; D perhaps matches TRBD1 (6 bases). Germline assignment: CDR1 MDHEN and CDR2 SYDVKM. V gave up 4 bases and J gave up 4 bases, with 16 bases separating them. This CDR3 region has 15 residues. The CDR3 DNA reads as TGTGCCAGCAGTTACCTGGACAGTATAATCACTGAAGCTTTCTTT. As protein: CASSYLDSIITEAFF.

V gene TRBV5-6 combines with J gene TRBJ2-6; D unclear. The germline V gene has CDR1 SGHDT and CDR2 YYEEEE. The CDR3 totals 13 residues. Trimming pared 4 bases from V and 5 bases from J, leaving 7 bases between. The DNA of the CDR3 is TGTGCCAGCAGCATAGATAGGGCCAACGTCCTGACTTTC. Translation gives CASSIDRANVLTF.

The gene calls are TRBV5-4 and TRBJ1-2; TRBD1 agrees at 7 bases. This CDR3 contains 15 residues. Germline V gene sequence: CDR1 SGHNT, CDR2 YYREEE (reference sequence). V lost 7 bases to trimming and J lost 4 bases; unmatched junction nucleotides: 13. The CDR3 sequence: CASRWGTEVGYGYTF. The CDR3 DNA reads as TGTGCCAGCCGCTGGGGGACAGAGGTGGGCTATGGCTACACCTTC.

This chain connects TRBV5-6 to TRBJ1-2, with 8 bases lining up with TRBD1. CDR1 and CDR2 (germline): SGHDT, YYEEEE. Trimming took 2 bases from V and 4 from J; bases not matched to a gene: 7. The CDR3 runs 15 residues. In DNA form, the CDR3 reads TGTGCCAGCAGCTTTCCGGGCAGGGGGCTCTATGGCTACACCTTC. Protein sequence: CASSFPGRGLYGYTF.

V is TRBV4-2 and J is TRBJ2-7; TRBD2 agrees at 11 bases. This CDR3 contains 17 residues. Germline loops: CDR1 LGHNA, CDR2 YNFKEQ. J gave up 2 bases and V 0 bases, and 6 bases lay outside the gene matches. DNA of the CDR3: TGTGCCAGCAGCCAAGATTCTAGCGGGAGGTCGACCTACGAGCAGTACTTC. This gives the protein CASSQDSSGRSTYEQYF.

This chain uses TRBV7-8 with TRBJ1-1, with TRBD1 as a possible D gene (5 bases). The germline CDR1 and CDR2 sequences are SGHVS and FQNEAQ. V dropped 7 bases and J dropped 0 bases, with 12 bases sitting between them. The CDR3 loop spans 14 amino acids. The CDR3 region is CASNRQNMNTEAFF. Here the CDR3 DNA reads TGTGCCAGCAACCGACAGAATATGAACACTGAAGCTTTCTTT.

This clone has only a few counts. The chain combines TRBV9 with TRBJ2-5; 7 bases match TRBD1. The CDR3 covers 14 residues. After removal of 3 bases from V and 3 bases from J, the junction contained 5 bases not matched to a gene. CDR1 SGDLS and CDR2 YYNGEE come from the germline V gene. The CDR3 protein is CASSAQGWEETQYF. Here the CDR3 DNA reads TGTGCCAGCAGCGCACAGGGGTGGGAAGAGACCCAGTACTTC.

The chain combines TRBV13 with TRBJ1-2; no clear D gene. Trimming took off 5 bases at V and 4 bases at J, with 11 bases between the two ends. CDR1 is PRHDT and CDR2 is FYEKMQ in the germline V gene (reference sequence). CDR3 length: 13 residues. The CDR3 DNA reads as TGTGCCAGCAGCCAAGACGCTACCTATGGCTACACCTTC. It encodes CASSQDATYGYTF.

This rearrangement joins TRBV2 to TRBJ1-5; TRBD1 agrees at 10 bases. Germline V gives CDR1 SNHLY, CDR2 FYNNEI. V lost 6 bases, J lost 13 bases, and 3 bases stayed unmatched. CDR3 length: 11 residues. The CDR3 region is CASRLDRGQHF. CDR3 DNA: TGTGCCAGCAGATTGGACAGGGGGCAGCATTTT. Full variable domain (outside the CDR3, taken from reference TRBV2 and TRBJ1-5): EPEVTQTPSHQVTQMGQEVILRCVPISNHLYFYWYRQILGQKVEFLVSFYNNEISEKSEIFDDQFSVERPDGSNFTLKIRSTKLEDSAMYFCASRLDRGQHFGDGTRLSIL.

The J gene is TRBJ1-5, the V gene TRBV28, with D hard to call. From germline, CDR1 is MDHEN and CDR2 SYDVKM. V was clipped by 3 bases and J by 7 bases, with 4 bases between them. The CDR3 contains 11 residues. The CDR3 region is CASSFDQPQHF. CDR3 DNA sequence: TGTGCCAGCAGTTTTGACCAGCCCCAGCATTTT.

V and J are TRBV7-6 and TRBJ2-2; the D gene is possibly TRBD2 (6 bases). Trimming stripped 5 bases from V and 6 bases from J, with 13 bases between. The CDR3 extends over 14 amino acids. CDR1 is SGHVS, CDR2 FNYEAQ, per germline. CDR3 sequence (DNA): TGTGCCAGCAGCGCAAGCGAGCGGGCCGGGGAGCTGTTTTTT. Translation: CASSASERAGELFF.

This chain joins TRBV27 and TRBJ2-7; D is unresolved. Trimming pared 6 bases from V and 5 bases from J, leaving 17 bases between. Germline V gives CDR1 MNHEY, CDR2 SMNVEV (reference sequence). This CDR3 spans 14 amino acids. In DNA, the CDR3 is TGTGCCAGCAGAATAACCTTTGCCGTGAACGAGCAGTACTTC. It is translated as CASRITFAVNEQYF.

The V gene is TRBV28, the J gene TRBJ2-7; 11 positions agree with TRBD2. V was clipped by 6 bases and J by 2 bases; unmatched bases: 6. CDR1 is MDHEN, CDR2 SYDVKM, per germline. The CDR3 runs to 15 residues. This chain's CDR3 is CASRITSGSPYEQYF. For the CDR3, the DNA is TGTGCCAGCAGAATCACTAGCGGGAGCCCCTACGAGCAGTACTTC. Supplemented by reference TRBV28 and TRBJ2-7, the full variable domain reads DVKVTQSSRYLVKRTGEKVFLECVQDMDHENMFWYRQDPGLGLRLIYFSYDVKMKEKGDIPEGYSVSREKKERFSLILESASTNQTSMYLCASRITSGSPYEQYFGPGTRLTVT.